In its sample, the clone carrying this T cell receptor (beta chain) was seen many times. These data originate in a study of regulatory T cells in long-lasting Graves disease. Building of the TCR beta libraries involved iRepertoire HTBI primers and Arm-PCR of CDR3 regions. TCRdb passed the multiplex PCR reads through MiXCR, listing each CDR3 protein once. Counted here are hundreds of thousands of distinct CDR3 sequences, less than 25% occurring once; the ten biggest clones make up 6.5% to 8%. Documented time point: persistent/refractory GD, antithyroid drugs over 5 years with positive TRAb. There was RNA extracted from PBMCs, and the TCR library was made from it. CDR3 length: 14 amino acids. Germline V gives CDR1 MDHEN, CDR2 SYDVKM. Trimming shortened V by 5 bases and J by 4 bases, and 12 bases separated the two germline ends.

This TCR derives from a female donor with Graves disease. Here the sequenced sample was peripheral blood mononuclear cells (PBMCs), taken when the disease was refractory, from a patient treated with antithyroid drugs. This chain uses TRBV28 with TRBJ1-5, with D possibly TRBD1 on 5 matching bases. CDR3 in DNA: TGTGCCAGCAGTAACCGGGGACTAAATCAGCCCCAGCATTTT. Translation: CASSNRGLNQPQHF.